The T cell receptor beta chain under discussion was sequenced for a study of blood T cell repertoires in COVID-19. Overall study context: T cells, B-cell-depleted T cells, or PBMCs supplied cDNA or gDNA.

V dropped 0 bases and J dropped 15; count of bases not matched to a gene: 12. Germline lookup yields CDR1 ENHRY and CDR2 SYGVKD. The CDR3 is 15 amino acids. Per the study methods: Amplification of reference gene primers provided the estimated nucleated cell counts. Some clones are missing from TCRdb's copy, which holds only in-frame ones; the method was immunoSEQ multiplex PCR. D and trimming were read from the DNA, whereas the V and J calls and clone size are those reported in that table. The sample has 200,000 to 300,000 clones, more than 80% seen once. The receptor comes from a human donor in a cohort sampled during active COVID-19. Sequenced sample: peripheral blood. The chain is built from TRBV10-3 and TRBJ2-1; 9 nucleotides agree with TRBD2. CDR3 residues: CAISESRLTGTSPFF. The CDR3 DNA sequence: TGTGCCATCAGTGAGTCAAGACTTACCGGGACTAGCCCGTTCTTC.